The next 8 T cell receptor beta chains were all read from a single sample in a study of shared clonotypes between healthy human individuals. Generated by immunoSEQ multiplex PCR, the TCRdb table keeps only in-frame clones and is missing some. The sample carries about 490,000 clones, over 70% recorded once. Sequences were obtained from PBMCs. The receptor set was obtained from a woman aged 40 to 50 in good health. Some clones in this sample may be carry-over from other donors' samples.

This sequence joins TRBV28 and TRBJ1-4, with 9 positions matching TRBD1. This CDR3 comprises 15 residues. With 4 bases clipped from V and 6 bases from J, the junction kept 6 bases outside the gene matches. The germline gives CDR1 MDHEN, CDR2 SYDVKM. CDR3 residues: CASSYPGQGDEKLFF. In DNA form, the CDR3 reads TGTGCCAGCAGTTACCCGGGACAGGGCGATGAAAAACTGTTTTTT. The complete variable domain, with remaining parts taken from reference TRBV28 and TRBJ1-4, reads DVKVTQSSRYLVKRTGEKVFLECVQDMDHENMFWYRQDPGLGLRLIYFSYDVKMKEKGDIPEGYSVSREKKERFSLILESASTNQTSMYLCASSYPGQGDEKLFFGSGTQLSVL.

The chain is built from TRBV12-2 and TRBJ2-1; TRBD1 reflects the table's D call only, with no check against the DNA. TRBV12-2 is noted as a pseudogene. This CDR3 spans 16 amino acids. CDR3 loop: CASRARQVPGDNEQFF. As DNA, the CDR3 is TGTGCAAGTCGCGCCCGACAGGTTCCAGGGGACAATGAGCAGTTCTTC.

CDR3 bases: TGCAGCGTTGAGGAGGGACAGGGGCTCCAGTACAATGAGCAGTTCTTC. The encoded protein is CSVEEGQGLQYNEQFF. The V and J genes are TRBV29-1 and TRBJ2-1; 10 bases agree with TRBD1. The V and J ends lost 3 bases and 4 bases, in that order; junction bases with no gene match: 9. CDR3 length: 16 residues. CDR1 and CDR2 from the germline V gene are SQVTM and ANQGSEA.

V usage is TRBV30 and J usage is TRBJ2-2; TRBD1 matches at 7 bases. The CDR3 is made up of 13 amino acids. The trim removed 0 bases at V and 7 bases at J, leaving 2 bases unmatched. Germline assignment: CDR1 GTSNPN and CDR2 SVGIG (reference sequence). The CDR3 DNA sequence: TGTGCCTGGAGTGTAGGGACAGTCGGGGAGCTGTTTTTT. Protein sequence: CAWSVGTVGELFF. The whole variable domain, filled in from reference TRBV30 and TRBJ2-2, reads SQTIHQWPATLVQPVGSPLSLECTVEGTSNPNLYWYRQAAGRGLQLLFYSVGIGQISSEVPQNLSASRPQDRQFILSSKKLLLSDSGFYLCAWSVGTVGELFFGEGSRLTVL.

The chain links TRBV18 to TRBJ2-2; no firm D call. The V gene lost 5 bases and the J gene lost 1 base, with 8 bases spanning the gap. CDR1 is KGHSH, CDR2 LQKENI, per germline. The CDR3 loop spans 14 amino acids. CDR3 sequence (DNA): TGTGCCAGCTCAAGCTTGGGGAACACCGGGGAGCTGTTTTTT. Translated, it gives CASSSLGNTGELFF.

This chain connects TRBV4-3 to TRBJ2-1, with D unresolved. Trimming took 2 bases from V and 8 from J, leaving 13 bases between them. Per germline, CDR1 LGHNA and CDR2 YSLEER. This CDR3 region has 14 residues. CDR3 sequence (DNA): TGCGCCAGCAGCCAATCCGGACCTATCCATGAGCAGTTCTTC. The encoded protein is CASSQSGPIHEQFF.

The genes are TRBV5-4 and TRBJ2-7; TRBD1 aligns across 7 bases. In germline, CDR1 is SGHNT, CDR2 YYREEE (reference sequence). The CDR3 spans 13 residues. V dropped 7 bases and J dropped 3; count of bases not matched to a gene: 7. CDR3 nucleotide sequence: TGTGCCAGCTCATTTGGACAGGACTACGAGCAGTACTTC. This sequence encodes CASSFGQDYEQYF.

This clone was observed many times. Other DNA variants within this sample encode the same CDR3. The chain joins TRBV28 to TRBJ1-5; TRBD1 aligns across 9 bases. J was trimmed by 7 bases and V by 2 bases; bases with no gene match: 6. In germline, CDR1 is MDHEN, CDR2 SYDVKM. The CDR3 length is 15 residues. The CDR3 nucleotides read TGTGCCAGCAGTTTAATGGGACAGGGCCTCCAGCCCCAGCATTTT. It specifies CASSLMGQGLQPQHF.